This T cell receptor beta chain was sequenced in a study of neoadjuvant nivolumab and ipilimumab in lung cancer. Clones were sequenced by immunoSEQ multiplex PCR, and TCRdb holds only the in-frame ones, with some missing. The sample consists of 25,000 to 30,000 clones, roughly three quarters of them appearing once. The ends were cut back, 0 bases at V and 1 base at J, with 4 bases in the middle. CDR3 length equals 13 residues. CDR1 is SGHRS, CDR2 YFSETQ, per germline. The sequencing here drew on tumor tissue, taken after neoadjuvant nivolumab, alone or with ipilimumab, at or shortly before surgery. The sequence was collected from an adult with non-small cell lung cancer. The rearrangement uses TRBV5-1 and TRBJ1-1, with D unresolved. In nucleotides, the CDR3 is TGCGCCAGCAGCTTGGGGGGGAACACTGAAGCTTTCTTT. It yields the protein CASSLGGNTEAFF. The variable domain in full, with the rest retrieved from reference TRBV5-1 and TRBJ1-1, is KAGVTQTPRYLIKTRGQQVTLSCSPISGHRSVSWYQQTPGQGLQFLFEYFSETQRNKGNFPGRFSGRQFSNSRSEMNVSTLELGDSALYLCASSLGGNTEAFFGQGTRLTVV.